These T cell receptor beta chains were read from a single sample in a study of T cells in Graves' hyperthyroidism and ophthalmopathy. One entry per CDR3 protein, called by TCRdb with MiXCR from the multiplex PCR reads. The sample lists about 700,000 distinct CDR3 sequences, 12% to 15% occurring once. Source material: blood. Receptor source: a woman younger than 35 with Graves' hyperthyroidism. CDR3s include the opening cysteine and the closing phenylalanine or tryptophan. Each record gives: clone size, D gene, J gene, V gene, CDR3 protein, CDR3 DNA. A D gene is named only where the DNA matches it firmly. The size field is filled for only some rows; it gives once, few, many or a size class.

clone size: .
D gene: .
J gene: TRBJ2-1
V gene: TRBV14
CDR3 protein: CASSQVGSGVNYNEQFF
CDR3 DNA: TGTGCCAGCAGCCAAGTGGGATCAGGGGTGAACTACAATGAGCAGTTCTTC

clone size: many
D gene: .
J gene: TRBJ2-1
V gene: TRBV7-2
CDR3 protein: CASSLGHPYNEQFF
CDR3 DNA: TGTGCCAGCAGCTTAGGGCACCCCTACAATGAGCAGTTCTTC

clone size: many
D gene: .
J gene: TRBJ2-1
V gene: TRBV27
CDR3 protein: CASSLVVQSYNEQFF
CDR3 DNA: TGTGCCAGCAGTCTAGTCGTCCAATCCTACAATGAGCAGTTCTTC

clone size: many
D gene: TRBD1
J gene: TRBJ2-5
V gene: TRBV2
CDR3 protein: CASTTFAGTGGKETQYF
CDR3 DNA: TGTGCCAGCACCACATTTGCCGGGACAGGGGGCAAAGAGACCCAGTACTTC

clone size: many
D gene: .
J gene: TRBJ1-1
V gene: TRBV12-3/TRBV12-4
CDR3 protein: CASSVIRPEAFF
CDR3 DNA: TGTGCCAGCAGTGTGATAAGGCCTGAAGCTTTCTTT

clone size: .
D gene: .
J gene: TRBJ2-1
V gene: TRBV9
CDR3 protein: CASSVGGANEQFF
CDR3 DNA: TGTGCCAGCAGCGTAGGGGGGGCGAATGAGCAGTTCTTC

clone size: .
D gene: .
J gene: TRBJ2-1
V gene: TRBV27
CDR3 protein: CASSLSPLRNEQFF
CDR3 DNA: TGTGCCAGCAGTTTAAGCCCCCTCCGCAATGAGCAGTTCTTC

clone size: few
D gene: .
J gene: TRBJ1-2
V gene: TRBV28
CDR3 protein: CASSLLPGDNYGYTF
CDR3 DNA: TGTGCCAGCAGTTTACTCCCCGGGGACAACTATGGCTACACCTTC

clone size: .
D gene: TRBD2
J gene: TRBJ2-2
V gene: TRBV7-6
CDR3 protein: CASSLEAGTNTGELLF
CDR3 DNA: TGTGCCAGCAGCTTAGAAGCGGGGACGAACACCGGGGAGCTGCTTTTT

clone size: many
D gene: .
J gene: TRBJ2-7
V gene: TRBV11-2
CDR3 protein: CASSTPGPNESYEQYF
CDR3 DNA: TGTGCCAGCAGTACCCCTGGGCCGAACGAGTCCTACGAGCAGTACTTC

clone size: many
D gene: .
J gene: TRBJ1-1
V gene: TRBV11-2
CDR3 protein: CASSLDLRGTEAFF
CDR3 DNA: TGTGCCAGCAGCTTAGATCTTAGAGGAACTGAAGCTTTCTTT

clone size: many
D gene: .
J gene: TRBJ2-2
V gene: TRBV10-3
CDR3 protein: CAISDGSSNTGELFF
CDR3 DNA: TGTGCCATCAGTGACGGCAGCTCGAACACCGGGGAGCTGTTTTTT

clone size: many
D gene: TRBD1
J gene: TRBJ2-3
V gene: TRBV6-5
CDR3 protein: CASSYAGGAGTDTQYF
CDR3 DNA: TGTGCCAGCAGTTACGCAGGGGGCGCGGGCACAGATACGCAGTATTTT

clone size: few
D gene: .
J gene: TRBJ1-2
V gene: TRBV4-1
CDR3 protein: CASSQGSGLYGYTF
CDR3 DNA: TGCGCCAGCAGCCAAGGGTCAGGGTTATATGGCTACACCTTC

clone size: few
D gene: TRBD1
J gene: TRBJ1-2
V gene: TRBV5-6
CDR3 protein: CASTYGQGLYGYTF
CDR3 DNA: TGTGCCAGCACCTACGGACAGGGCTTATATGGCTACACCTTC

clone size: few
D gene: .
J gene: TRBJ2-7
V gene: TRBV6-2/TRBV6-3
CDR3 protein: CASAPGVYEQYF
CDR3 DNA: TGTGCCAGCGCCCCGGGAGTCTACGAGCAGTACTTC

clone size: many
D gene: .
J gene: TRBJ1-3
V gene: TRBV12-3/TRBV12-4
CDR3 protein: CASSTGQPSGNTIYF
CDR3 DNA: TGTGCCAGCAGCACTGGACAGCCCTCTGGAAACACCATATATTTT

clone size: many
D gene: .
J gene: TRBJ1-1
V gene: TRBV12-5
CDR3 protein: CASGSGRENTEAFF
CDR3 DNA: TGTGCTAGTGGTTCCGGCAGGGAGAACACTGAAGCTTTCTTT

clone size: .
D gene: .
J gene: TRBJ2-3
V gene: TRBV18
CDR3 protein: CASSPGGVTDTQYF
CDR3 DNA: TGTGCCAGCTCACCCGGGGGTGTGACAGATACGCAGTATTTT

clone size: few
D gene: .
J gene: TRBJ2-2
V gene: TRBV12-5
CDR3 protein: CASGLENTGELFF
CDR3 DNA: TGTGCTAGTGGACTCGAGAATACCGGGGAGCTGTTTTTT

clone size: many
D gene: TRBD2
J gene: TRBJ2-1
V gene: TRBV20-1
CDR3 protein: CSASQLAGYNEQFF
CDR3 DNA: TGCAGTGCTAGTCAGCTAGCGGGATACAATGAGCAGTTCTTC

clone size: many
D gene: .
J gene: TRBJ2-2
V gene: TRBV11-2
CDR3 protein: CASSLDSPRRGELFF
CDR3 DNA: TGTGCCAGCAGCTTAGACTCCCCAAGGCGCGGGGAGCTGTTTTTT

clone size: .
D gene: .
J gene: TRBJ2-7
V gene: TRBV6-1
CDR3 protein: CASSLGRGKQYF
CDR3 DNA: TGTGCCAGCAGTCTTGGGAGAGGGAAGCAGTACTTC

clone size: few
D gene: .
J gene: TRBJ2-7
V gene: TRBV6-5
CDR3 protein: CASSYTQGIYEQYF
CDR3 DNA: TGTGCCAGCAGTTACACGCAGGGAATCTACGAGCAGTACTTC

clone size: many
D gene: .
J gene: TRBJ2-5
V gene: TRBV30
CDR3 protein: CAWSSSDRYQETQYF
CDR3 DNA: TGTGCCTGGAGTTCGTCGGACCGGTACCAAGAGACCCAGTACTTC

clone size: many
D gene: TRBD2
J gene: TRBJ2-3
V gene: TRBV11-2
CDR3 protein: CASSWGTSGSTDTQYF
CDR3 DNA: TGTGCCAGCAGCTGGGGGACTAGCGGAAGCACAGATACGCAGTATTTT

clone size: many
D gene: .
J gene: TRBJ2-7
V gene: TRBV13
CDR3 protein: CASSLGAQGLTAEQYF
CDR3 DNA: TGTGCCAGCAGCTTGGGGGCACAGGGTTTAACGGCCGAGCAGTACTTC

clone size: many
D gene: .
J gene: TRBJ2-1
V gene: TRBV11-2
CDR3 protein: CASSLVGLSGPSNNEQFF
CDR3 DNA: TGTGCCAGCAGCTTAGTGGGTCTAAGCGGCCCATCGAACAATGAGCAGTTCTTC

clone size: many
D gene: TRBD2
J gene: TRBJ2-3
V gene: TRBV6-1
CDR3 protein: CASTEAGISSSTDTQYF
CDR3 DNA: TGTGCCAGCACCGAAGCGGGGATATCCTCTAGCACAGATACGCAGTATTTT

clone size: many
D gene: .
J gene: TRBJ1-2
V gene: TRBV6-1
CDR3 protein: CASSGNAQGNGYTF
CDR3 DNA: TGTGCCAGCAGTGGGAACGCCCAGGGGAATGGCTACACCTTC

clone size: once
D gene: .
J gene: TRBJ2-1
V gene: TRBV7-9
CDR3 protein: CASSDGGRAREQFF
CDR3 DNA: TGTGCCAGCAGCGACGGGGGCCGGGCAAGGGAGCAGTTCTTC

clone size: .
D gene: .
J gene: TRBJ2-3
V gene: TRBV20-1
CDR3 protein: CSASDSGSTDTQYF
CDR3 DNA: TGCAGTGCTTCGGATAGCGGTAGCACAGATACGCAGTATTTT

clone size: many
D gene: .
J gene: TRBJ1-2
V gene: TRBV4-1
CDR3 protein: CASSREQGLDYGYTF
CDR3 DNA: TGCGCCAGCAGTCGTGAGCAGGGTCTCGACTATGGCTACACCTTC

clone size: few
D gene: .
J gene: TRBJ1-2
V gene: TRBV6-1
CDR3 protein: CASIEVGANYGYTF
CDR3 DNA: TGTGCCAGCATCGAGGTGGGAGCTAACTATGGCTACACCTTC

clone size: few
D gene: .
J gene: TRBJ2-1
V gene: TRBV30
CDR3 protein: CAWSSGRSSYNEQFF
CDR3 DNA: TGTGCCTGGAGTAGTGGCAGGAGCTCCTACAATGAGCAGTTCTTC

clone size: .
D gene: .
J gene: TRBJ2-6
V gene: TRBV12-5
CDR3 protein: CASGLWGAGANVLTF
CDR3 DNA: TGTGCTAGTGGTTTGTGGGGCGCTGGTGCCAACGTCCTGACTTTC

clone size: few
D gene: TRBD2
J gene: TRBJ2-1
V gene: TRBV4-1
CDR3 protein: CASSQPSRGRNNEQFF
CDR3 DNA: TGCGCCAGCAGCCAACCCAGCCGCGGGAGGAACAATGAGCAGTTCTTC

clone size: few
D gene: TRBD2
J gene: TRBJ2-1
V gene: TRBV3-1
CDR3 protein: CASSQNPGLAGGKQFF
CDR3 DNA: TGTGCCAGCAGCCAGAATCCGGGACTAGCGGGAGGGAAGCAGTTCTTC

clone size: many
D gene: TRBD2
J gene: TRBJ2-5
V gene: TRBV3-1
CDR3 protein: CASSQSTSGRVETQYF
CDR3 DNA: TGTGCCAGCAGCCAGTCGACTAGCGGGAGAGTAGAGACCCAGTACTTC

clone size: many
D gene: .
J gene: TRBJ1-6
V gene: TRBV6-1
CDR3 protein: CASSDLANSPLHF
CDR3 DNA: TGTGCCAGCAGTGATCTAGCCAATTCACCCCTCCACTTT